This is a list of T cell receptor beta chains from one sample in a study of blood T cell repertoires in COVID-19. Method: immunoSEQ multiplex PCR; TCRdb's copy keeps in-frame clones and lacks some. This sample has 150,000 to 200,000 clones, with 80% found just once. Input material: PBMCs or T cells enriched from blood (not recorded which). All receptors come from a man aged 55 to 70 who had been exposed to COVID-19. CDR3s include the opening cysteine and the closing phenylalanine or tryptophan. A D gene is named only where the DNA matches it firmly. Expanded clones are given a class, and other clones once, few, many or no size at all.

TRBV28,-,few,TRBJ1-2,CASSLETVTRFGYTF,TGTGCCAGCAGTTTAGAGACAGTGACGAGGTTTGGCTACACCTTC
TRBV12-3/TRBV12-4,-,-,TRBJ1-1,CASSLNEGAEAFF,TGTGCCAGCAGTTTAAACGAGGGGGCTGAAGCTTTCTTT
TRBV9,-,few,TRBJ1-6,CASSEGGTPNSPLHF,TGTGCCAGCAGCGAGGGGGGGACTCCTAATTCACCCCTCCACTTT
TRBV7-2,TRBD1,-,TRBJ1-2,CASSQGTASYGYTF,TGTGCCAGCAGCCAGGGGACAGCCTCTTATGGCTACACCTTC
TRBV27,-,few,TRBJ2-3,CASTPPGLGTDTQYF,TGTGCCAGCACCCCCCCGGGGTTAGGGACAGATACGCAGTATTTT
TRBV30,TRBD2,-,TRBJ2-1,CAWSVGTSGRSEQFF,TGTGCCTGGAGTGTAGGAACTAGCGGGAGAAGTGAGCAGTTCTTC
TRBV11-2,-,-,TRBJ2-7,CASSYSGFNEQYF,TGTGCCAGCAGCTACAGCGGGTTCAACGAGCAGTACTTC
TRBV6-5,-,-,TRBJ2-2,CASRNGENTGELFF,TGTGCCAGCAGAAACGGGGAGAACACCGGGGAGCTGTTTTTT
TRBV29-1,TRBD2,-,TRBJ2-1,CSAVSPPRDPTLAGAYNEQFF,TGCAGCGCCGTGAGCCCCCCCCGAGACCCTACGCTAGCGGGAGCCTACAATGAGCAGTTCTTC
TRBV7-3,-,once,TRBJ2-2,CASRQAGYTGELFF,TGTGCCAGCAGGCAGGCGGGATACACCGGGGAGCTGTTTTTT
TRBV9,TRBD2,-,TRBJ2-5,CASSVGLAGEETQYF,TGTGCCAGCAGCGTAGGACTAGCGGGTGAGGAGACCCAGTACTTC
TRBV2,TRBD1,-,TRBJ1-5,CASSDDRGPGPQHF,TGTGCCAGCAGTGACGACAGGGGACCTGGGCCCCAGCATTTT
TRBV28,-,-,TRBJ2-5,CASNPGVRTSPQETQYF,TGTGCCAGCAACCCCGGGGTGAGGACCTCGCCTCAAGAGACCCAGTACTTC
TRBV6-5,TRBD1,few,TRBJ2-7,CASTRGQPYEQYF,TGTGCCAGCACCAGGGGACAGCCCTACGAGCAGTACTTC
TRBV13,-,once,TRBJ2-7,CASSFGVRRGLYEQYF,TGTGCCAGCAGCTTCGGAGTGCGGAGAGGCTTATACGAGCAGTACTTC
TRBV5-4,TRBD2,-,TRBJ2-2,CASSPPGSGIYTGELFF,TGTGCCAGCAGCCCGCCGGGTAGCGGGATTTACACCGGGGAGCTGTTTTTT
TRBV6-2/TRBV6-3,-,-,TRBJ1-5,CASSFAGDTQPQHF,TGTGCCAGCAGTTTCGCCGGGGATACGCAGCCCCAGCATTTT
TRBV2,-,-,TRBJ2-7,CASGGTATSYEQYF,TGTGCCAGCGGTGGGACTGCCACCTCCTACGAGCAGTACTTC
TRBV5-1,TRBD1,-,TRBJ2-3,CASSSSGTGPYF,TGCGCCAGCAGCTCCTCCGGGACAGGTCCGTATTTT
TRBV6-1,-,few,TRBJ1-4,CASSEVVNEKLFF,TGTGCCAGCAGTGAAGTAGTTAATGAAAAACTGTTTTTT
TRBV5-4,TRBD1,-,TRBJ2-7,CASSSGQGPYEQYF,TGTGCCAGCAGCTCCGGACAGGGACCCTACGAGCAGTACTTC
TRBV5-1,TRBD2,-,TRBJ2-1,CASSPRVGLVHEQFF,TGCGCCAGCAGCCCGCGGGTGGGACTAGTTCATGAGCAGTTCTTC
TRBV6-5,-,-,TRBJ1-1,CASSWTAIQNTEAFF,TGTGCCAGCAGCTGGACAGCCATCCAGAACACTGAAGCTTTCTTT
TRBV13,TRBD2,-,TRBJ2-1,CASSPGTSGGNEQFF,TGTGCCAGCAGCCCTGGGACTAGCGGGGGGAATGAGCAGTTCTTC
TRBV24-1,-,-,TRBJ1-5,CATSDPFGSGPQHF,TGTGCCACCAGTGACCCCTTTGGGTCAGGGCCCCAGCATTTT
TRBV29-1,-,-,TRBJ2-7,CSVELRQDEQYF,TGCAGCGTTGAACTTAGACAGGACGAGCAGTACTTC
TRBV5-4,-,-,TRBJ2-7,CASSLGQISSYEQYF,TGTGCCAGCAGCTTGGGCCAGATATCCTCCTACGAGCAGTACTTC
TRBV7-3,TRBD1,-,TRBJ2-6,CASSPEGQGSGANVLTF,TGTGCCAGCAGCCCTGAAGGACAGGGGTCTGGGGCCAACGTCCTGACTTTC
TRBV7-8,TRBD1,-,TRBJ1-3,CASSFLDRVGNTIYF,TGTGCCAGCAGCTTTTTGGACAGGGTTGGAAACACCATATATTTT
TRBV7-9,TRBD1,-,TRBJ1-3,CASSLFGTGGNTIYF,TGTGCCAGCAGCTTATTTGGGACAGGTGGAAACACCATATATTTT
TRBV5-6,-,-,TRBJ2-7,CASSLFGSEQYF,TGTGCCAGCAGCTTGTTCGGTAGCGAGCAGTACTTC
TRBV11-2,-,-,TRBJ1-4,CASSLAVFNEKLFF,TGTGCCAGCAGCTTAGCGGTCTTTAATGAAAAACTGTTTTTT
TRBV5-1,TRBD1,-,TRBJ1-3,CASSFTGVSGNTIYF,TGCGCCAGCAGCTTCACAGGGGTTTCTGGAAACACCATATATTTT
TRBV10-3,-,-,TRBJ2-3,CAISESGSTDTQYF,TGTGCCATCAGTGAGTCGGGCAGCACAGATACGCAGTATTTT
TRBV19,TRBD2,-,TRBJ2-2,CASSAHQVTGGAGELFF,TGTGCCAGTAGTGCCCATCAGGTGACCGGGGGGGCCGGGGAGCTGTTTTTT
TRBV9,TRBD2,-,TRBJ2-5,CASSAEGLAGGETQYF,TGTGCCAGCAGCGCTGAAGGACTAGCGGGAGGCGAGACCCAGTACTTC
TRBV5-3,TRBD2,-,TRBJ2-2,CARSLVGTSGRRTGELFF,TGTGCCAGAAGCTTGGTTGGGACTAGCGGGAGGCGCACCGGGGAGCTGTTTTTT
TRBV5-4,-,-,TRBJ1-4,CASSLAVNEKLFF,TGTGCCAGCAGCTTGGCAGTGAATGAAAAACTGTTTTTT
TRBV9,-,-,TRBJ1-3,CASSEGPSWGSGNTIYF,TGTGCCAGCAGCGAGGGGCCCTCATGGGGATCTGGAAACACCATATATTTT
TRBV28,-,-,TRBJ1-2,CASSFKGIYGYTF,TGTGCCAGCAGTTTTAAGGGGATCTATGGCTACACCTTC
TRBV6-5,TRBD2,-,TRBJ2-7,CASSLAGGPQAGEQYF,TGTGCCAGCAGTTTAGCGGGAGGGCCTCAAGCGGGAGAGCAGTACTTC
TRBV7-2,TRBD1,-,TRBJ1-1,CASSLRQGDTEAFF,TGTGCCAGCAGCTTACGACAGGGCGACACTGAAGCTTTCTTT
TRBV6-1,-,-,TRBJ2-1,CASSEALTRQRYEQFF,TGTGCCAGCAGTGAAGCGCTGACTAGACAGCGGTATGAGCAGTTCTTC